The 17 T cell receptor beta chains in this list originate from one sample, sequenced in a study of blood T cell repertoires in COVID-19 (dated by TCRdb to about 2020). Libraries were made using the immunoSEQ multiplex PCR assay. Held by TCRdb, this immuneACCESS table contains in-frame sequences only and omits some clones. Under half of the omission traces to an unresolved V gene where checked; the cause of the rest is unknown. In all, the sample holds fewer than 250,000 clones, and under 90% of those were seen once. Of the sample, about 1.8% falls within the top ten clones. The specimen was PBMCs or T cells enriched from blood (not recorded which). The source of these receptors is a man in his 60s who had recovered from COVID-19.

The chain couples TRBV27 to TRBJ1-5, with TRBD1 as a possible D gene (5 bases). Germline V gene sequence: CDR1 MNHEY, CDR2 SMNVEV (reference sequence). The CDR3 loop spans 15 amino acids. The V end was cut by 2 bases, the J end by 6 bases, with 14 bases between. The chain's CDR3 is CASSLGGGVGQPQHF. CDR3 bases: TGTGCCAGCAGTTTAGGTGGGGGGGTAGGTCAGCCCCAGCATTTT.

The chain uses TRBV4-3 and TRBJ2-7, with 9 bases that match TRBD1. Per germline, CDR1 LGHNA and CDR2 YSLEER. J lost 3 bases, V lost 0 bases, and 6 bases had no gene match. This CDR3 spans 16 amino acids. This CDR3 reads CASSQDNRGRVYEQYF. The CDR3 nucleotides are TGCGCCAGCAGCCAAGATAACAGGGGGCGAGTCTACGAGCAGTACTTC.

This clone was seen a single time. The chain combines TRBV5-4 with TRBJ1-2; D might be TRBD1 (6 bases). Trimming removed 3 bases at V and 1 base at J, with 10 bases between. Looked up from germline, CDR1 is SGHNT and CDR2 is YYREEE (reference sequence). The CDR3 consists of 14 residues. The CDR3 nucleotides read TGTGCCAGCAGCTCGGACAGAGTTAACTATGGCTACACCTTC. Amino acid sequence: CASSSDRVNYGYTF.

The CDR3 protein is CASSSGRGGFEAFF. The DNA of the CDR3 is TGTGCCAGCAGTTCGGGGAGAGGGGGCTTTGAAGCTTTCTTT. This chain links TRBV27 with TRBJ1-1; 7 bases map to TRBD1. The germline V gene encodes CDR1 MNHEY and CDR2 SMNVEV (reference sequence). This CDR3 region has 14 residues. V lost 4 bases to trimming and J lost 7 bases; unmatched junction nucleotides: 9.

The rearrangement joins TRBV5-1 to TRBJ1-2; D uncertain. Deletions cut 4 bases from V and 4 bases from J, with 17 bases between. The CDR3 has 15 amino acids. Germline V gene data show CDR1 as SGHRS and CDR2 as YFSETQ. The CDR3 DNA reads as TGCGCCAGCAGCCTAGGCTCCGGGGATATCTATGGCTACACCTTC. Its translation is CASSLGSGDIYGYTF.

This sequence joins TRBV24-1 and TRBJ2-3; the D gene is possibly TRBD1 (5 bases). The ends were cut back, 2 bases at V and 4 bases at J, with 15 bases in the middle. Germline V gene lookup returns CDR1 KGHDR and CDR2 SFDVKD. The CDR3 has 16 amino acids. The CDR3 DNA is TGTGCCACCAGTGATTCAGTAGGGGCCCGCCCAGATACGCAGTATTTT. Translating gives CATSDSVGARPDTQYF.

This chain links TRBV12-3 or TRBV12-4 with TRBJ2-7; D uncertain. Trimming took off 3 bases at V and 7 bases at J, with 10 bases between the two ends. The CDR3 runs to 12 residues. CDR3 sequence: CASSLGLGEQYF. In DNA form, the CDR3 reads TGTGCCAGCAGTTTGGGCCTCGGTGAGCAGTACTTC.

CDR3 in amino acids: CSVRQGVEYGYTF. For the CDR3, the DNA is TGCAGCGTGAGACAGGGGGTAGAGTATGGCTACACCTTC. This chain connects TRBV29-1 to TRBJ1-2, with 9 bases lining up with TRBD1. Per germline, CDR1 SQVTM and CDR2 ANQGSEA. The CDR3 totals 13 residues. V shed 6 bases, J shed 5 bases, and the junction held 7 bases outside the gene matches. Full variable domain (missing parts from reference TRBV29-1 and TRBJ1-2): SAVISQKPSRDICQRGTSLTIQCQVDSQVTMMFWYRQQPGQSLTLIATANQGSEATYESGFVIDKFPISRPNLTFSTLTVSNMSPEDSSIYLCSVRQGVEYGYTFGSGTRLTVV.

Regarding this clone: Other DNA variants within this sample encode the same CDR3. The chain carries TRBV12-3 or TRBV12-4 and TRBJ1-1; D might be TRBD1 (6 bases). The CDR3 spans 13 residues. The V end was cut by 2 bases, the J end by 4 bases, with 8 bases between. The CDR3 protein is CASSLQGITEAFF. CDR3 nucleotides: TGTGCCAGCAGTTTACAGGGGATCACTGAAGCTTTCTTT.

The chain links TRBV7-8 to TRBJ2-5; 10 positions agree with TRBD1. After removal of 5 bases from V and 5 bases from J, the junction contained 8 bases not matched to a gene. This CDR3 spans 15 amino acids. CDR1 is SGHVS, CDR2 FQNEAQ, per germline. In DNA form, the CDR3 reads TGTGCCAGCAGCCCGCGGACAGGGGGAGCGGAGACCCAGTACTTC. The encoded protein is CASSPRTGGAETQYF.

The chain links TRBV18 to TRBJ2-3; 8 bases match TRBD1. The CDR3 covers 16 residues. Per germline, CDR1 KGHSH and CDR2 LQKENI. Trimming removed 3 bases from V and 3 bases from J; junction bases left unmatched: 8. The CDR3 sequence: CASSPLSQGATDTQYF. In DNA form, the CDR3 reads TGTGCCAGCTCACCGCTCAGTCAGGGGGCAACAGATACGCAGTATTTT. Drawing the rest from reference TRBV18 and TRBJ2-3, the complete variable domain is NAGVMQNPRHLVRRRGQEARLRCSPMKGHSHVYWYRQLPEEGLKFMVYLQKENIIDESGMPKERFSAEFPKEGPSILRIQQVVRGDSAAYFCASSPLSQGATDTQYFGPGTRLTVL.

The gene calls are TRBV6-5 and TRBJ2-2, with 8 positions matching TRBD2. Germline CDR1 and CDR2: MNHEY and SVGAGI. This CDR3 is built from 14 residues. Trimming removed 6 bases from V and 7 bases from J; junction bases left unmatched: 7. CDR3 region: CASRGGLANGELFF. Written as DNA, the CDR3 is TGTGCCAGCAGGGGTGGACTAGCCAACGGGGAGCTGTTTTTT.

This clone was seen once. J is TRBJ1-2 and V is TRBV5-6; D is possibly TRBD1 (5 bases). V lost 2 bases and J 1 base, leaving 6 bases between the germline ends. CDR3 length equals 13 residues. The germline CDR1 and CDR2 sequences are SGHDT and YYEEEE. As DNA, the CDR3 is TGTGCCAGCAGCTTTAGGGGTAACTATGGCTACACCTTC. Translated, it gives CASSFRGNYGYTF.

This chain links TRBV5-4 with TRBJ2-2, with D possibly matching TRBD1 (6 bases). The ends were cut back, 3 bases at V and 2 bases at J, with 14 bases in the middle. This CDR3 is 16 amino acids long. Germline-derived CDR1 and CDR2 are SGHNT and YYREEE (reference sequence). The CDR3 nucleotides read TGTGCCAGCAGCTCACCTGGACAGACAAACACCGGGGAGCTGTTTTTT. Its protein product is CASSSPGQTNTGELFF.

This clone appeared many times. The V and J genes are TRBV24-1 and TRBJ1-2, with TRBD1 matching over 10 bases. V shed 4 bases, J shed 5 bases, and the junction held 9 bases outside the gene matches. Looked up from germline, CDR1 is KGHDR and CDR2 is SFDVKD. This CDR3 is built from 16 residues. CDR3 sequence: CATSDPRTGGAYGYTF. The CDR3 coding sequence is TGTGCCACCAGTGACCCCCGGACAGGGGGTGCTTATGGCTACACCTTC.

The V and J genes are TRBV5-4 and TRBJ1-2; unclear D gene. Germline lookup yields CDR1 SGHNT and CDR2 YYREEE (reference sequence). CDR3 length: 13 residues. V was pared by 0 bases and J by 3 bases, with 6 bases between. The CDR3 protein is CASSLDIYYGYTF. Here the CDR3 DNA reads TGTGCCAGCAGCTTGGACATCTACTATGGCTACACCTTC.

The CDR3 DNA is TGTGCCAGCAGTGTCAGGGTGAATGAAAAACTGTTTTTT. It specifies CASSVRVNEKLFF. The chain is built from TRBV6-4 and TRBJ1-4, with D tentatively TRBD1 (5 bases). The V and J ends lost 4 bases and 5 bases respectively, with 8 bases between them. Germline values: CDR1 MRHNA, CDR2 SNTAGT. This CDR3 comprises 13 residues.